A single T cell receptor beta chain is shown here with its context. The sample is drawn from a study of technical replicates of blood from several donors. CDR3 length: 19 residues. The V gene lost 5 bases and the J gene lost 2 bases, with 22 bases spanning the gap. Germline CDR1 SGHDN, CDR2 FVKESK. Profiling relied on immunoSEQ multiplex PCR, and the TCRdb table lists in-frame clones only, not all of them. This sample has about 76,000 clones, with around 86% found just once. The sequence was collected from a human donor in good health. Some clones in this sample may be carry-over from other donors' samples. The V and J genes are TRBV14 and TRBJ1-6, with D maybe TRBD1 (5 bases). The specimen sequenced was PBMCs. This CDR3 is CASSASRGGGRTYNSPLHF. DNA for the CDR3: TGTGCCAGCAGCGCCTCCCGGGGGGGAGGGCGCACCTATAATTCACCCCTCCACTTT.